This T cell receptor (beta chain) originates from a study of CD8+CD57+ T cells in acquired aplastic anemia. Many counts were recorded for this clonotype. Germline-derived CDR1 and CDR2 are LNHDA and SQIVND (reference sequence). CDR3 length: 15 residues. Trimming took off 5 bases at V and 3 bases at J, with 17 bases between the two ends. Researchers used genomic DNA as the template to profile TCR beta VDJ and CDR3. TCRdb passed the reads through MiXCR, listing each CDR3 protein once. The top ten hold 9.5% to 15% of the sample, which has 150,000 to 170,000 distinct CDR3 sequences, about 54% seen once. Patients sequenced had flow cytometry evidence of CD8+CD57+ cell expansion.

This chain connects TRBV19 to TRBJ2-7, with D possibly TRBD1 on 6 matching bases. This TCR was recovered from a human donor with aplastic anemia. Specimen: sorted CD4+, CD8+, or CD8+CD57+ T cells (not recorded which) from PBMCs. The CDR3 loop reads CASSSFGTRGYEQYF. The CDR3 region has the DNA TGTGCCAGTAGTTCCTTCGGGACAAGAGGCTACGAGCAGTACTTC.